This T cell receptor (beta chain) was documented in a study of blood T cell repertoires in COVID-19. Study as a whole: COVID-19 samples, acute and convalescent, were from the United States, Italy and Spain. T cells, B-cell-depleted T cells, or PBMCs provided the cDNA or gDNA that served as material.

Methods used by the authors: For nucleated cells, counts were estimated from reference gene primer amplification. Libraries were prepared by immunoSEQ multiplex PCR; TCRdb keeps only in-frame clonotypes and omits some of them. The D gene and trimming were derived from the DNA, and the V and J assignments and clone size from that table. The table records approximately 300,000 clones, around 87% of them present only once. V shed 7 bases and J 6 bases; nucleotides not matched to a gene: 9. CDR3 length equals 15 residues. Per germline, CDR1 SGHTA and CDR2 FQGNSA. The sequenced sample was peripheral blood. This chain joins TRBV7-2 and TRBJ2-7, with 13 bases matching TRBD2. The clonotype was recovered from a man aged 45 to 65 with active or convalescent COVID-19. The CDR3 DNA is TGTGCCAGCAAACCAGGACTAGCGGGAGTGATCGAGCAGTACTTC. Protein product: CASKPGLAGVIEQYF.